The clone carrying this T cell receptor beta chain is a singleton in its sample. This record comes from a study of blood T cell repertoires in COVID-19. Here immunoSEQ multiplex PCR was the method, and the copy in TCRdb shows in-frame clones only, minus some. Of under 300,000 clones in the sample, 70% to 90% were seen once. The CDR3 runs to 15 residues. The germline V and J ends were trimmed by 5 bases and 4 bases, with 16 bases remaining between them. Germline lookup yields CDR1 SGHTA and CDR2 FQGNSA. This sequence was found in a woman in her fifties or sixties who had recovered from COVID-19. Sequenced: PBMCs or T cells enriched from blood (not recorded which). The rearrangement joins TRBV7-2 to TRBJ2-3, with D possibly TRBD2 on 6 matching bases. The CDR3 DNA is TGTGCCAGCAGCCCCGGACAAGGCGGGGCAGATACGCAGTATTTT. Amino acid sequence: CASSPGQGGADTQYF.